This TCR beta chain stems from a study of cytomegalovirus exposure and HLA in healthy donors. Study-level results: It was likely that a cluster of highly shared sequence variants was a sequencing artifact. Later analysis suggested most CMV-associated TCR beta chains were HLA-restricted. Despite most TCR sequences being rare, some public TCRs occurred in many donors.

PCR involved 60 Vbeta and 13 Jbeta primers. Profiled with immunoSEQ multiplex PCR; TCRdb holds only in-frame clones, not every one. Here the sample spans about 85,000 clones, 70% to 80% being singletons. Note on this clone: The target antigen is unknown.

The clonotype comes from a woman aged 45-60 years in good health and CMV-seropositive. The sample was PBMCs.

In nucleotides, the CDR3 is TGTGCCAGCAGCCAAGATGCGACTAGCGGGTACAATGAGCAGTTCTTC. Its protein is CASSQDATSGYNEQFF. The chain recombines TRBV4-2 with TRBJ2-1; 10 bases agree with TRBD2. V was pared by 0 bases and J by 4 bases, with 3 bases of the junction left unmatched. The CDR3 spans 16 residues. In germline, CDR1 is LGHNA, CDR2 YNFKEQ.